One and the same sample provided the 28 T cell receptor beta chains below, sequenced in a study of blood T cell repertoires in COVID-19. Data came from immunoSEQ multiplex PCR; TCRdb stores just in-frame clones and leaves some out. The sample yields tens of thousands of clones, less than 70% seen once. The sample comprised peripheral blood. These receptors were obtained from a man older than 75 with acute or convalescent COVID-19.

This clone came up once. This chain uses TRBV27 with TRBJ1-2; 7 positions match TRBD1. CDR3 length: 14 amino acids. The junction had 6 bases not matched to a gene; V was cut back by 3 bases and J by 5 bases. Looked up from germline, CDR1 is MNHEY and CDR2 is SMNVEV (reference sequence). CDR3 DNA: TGTGCCAGCAGTTTTTCCAGGGGGAAGTATGGCTACACCTTC. Translated: CASSFSRGKYGYTF.

The chain has TRBV7-9 and TRBJ2-5; 10 nucleotides line up with TRBD1. Germline V gene lookup returns CDR1 SEHNR and CDR2 FQNEAQ (reference sequence). V lost 4 bases, J lost 5 bases, and 7 bases stayed unmatched. The CDR3 runs 15 residues. The CDR3 is CASSYVTGGEETQYF. CDR3 sequence (DNA): TGTGCCAGCAGCTACGTGACAGGGGGCGAGGAGACCCAGTACTTC.

In its sample, this clone was seen a few times. The chain couples TRBV7-3 to TRBJ2-2; 8 bases agree with TRBD2. V trimming: 2 bases; J trimming: 1 base; junction bases outside the gene matches: 3. Germline V gene lookup returns CDR1 SGHTA and CDR2 FQGTGA. The CDR3 runs 16 residues. The CDR3 spells CASSLRSGENTGELFF. In nucleotides, the CDR3 is TGTGCCAGCAGCTTACGTAGCGGGGAGAACACCGGGGAGCTGTTTTTT.

The gene calls are TRBV11-2 and TRBJ2-4, with D unclear. The V end lost 5 bases, the J end lost 3 bases, and 5 bases lay between the germline ends. There are 12 residues in the CDR3. The germline gives CDR1 SGHAT, CDR2 FQNNGV. CDR3 coding DNA: TGTGCCAGCAGCCCGAGCAAAAACATTCAGTACTTC. It is translated as CASSPSKNIQYF.

The chain has TRBV9 and TRBJ1-3; D might be TRBD1 (5 bases). The V end lost 3 bases, the J end lost 2 bases, and 9 bases lay between the germline ends. CDR1 is SGDLS and CDR2 is YYNGEE in the germline V gene. The CDR3 is made up of 14 amino acids. The CDR3, as DNA: TGTGCCAGCAGCGGACCAGGGCCTGGAAACACCATATATTTT. It encodes CASSGPGPGNTIYF.

V and J are TRBV5-1 and TRBJ2-1; 11 positions match TRBD2. V lost 0 bases and J lost 6; bases outside the gene matches: 2. Germline V gene lookup returns CDR1 SGHRS and CDR2 YFSETQ. The CDR3 sequence is 15 residues long. CDR3 in amino acids: CASSLGSGGANEQFF. The CDR3 DNA reads as TGCGCCAGCAGCTTGGGTAGCGGGGGGGCCAATGAGCAGTTCTTC.

In nucleotides, the CDR3 is TGTGCCACCAGTGATCCCGGGACAGGGGAAGAGACCCAGTACTTC. Protein product: CATSDPGTGEETQYF. The J gene is TRBJ2-5, the V gene TRBV24-1; 10 bases are a match to TRBD1. CDR1 and CDR2 (germline): KGHDR, SFDVKD. CDR3 length equals 15 residues. Trimming removed 3 bases from V and 3 bases from J; junction bases left unmatched: 3.

The chain has TRBV29-1 and TRBJ1-2; D remains unclear. Per the germline V gene, CDR1 is SQVTM and CDR2 is ANQGSEA. Trimming removed 1 base from V and 6 bases from J, with 9 bases in between. This CDR3 region has 12 residues. The CDR3 DNA sequence: TGCAGCGTTGAAGGGAGGGTGAATGGCTACACCTTC. This gives the protein CSVEGRVNGYTF.

The gene calls are TRBV15 and TRBJ2-1, with a possible D match to TRBD2 (6 bases). Germline V gene data show CDR1 as LNHNV and CDR2 as YYDKDF (reference sequence). The germline V and J ends were trimmed by 0 bases and 6 bases, with 9 bases remaining between them. The CDR3 is made up of 14 amino acids. The CDR3 DNA is TGTGCCACCAGCAGAGATCGGGGGTCCAATGAGCAGTTCTTC. Its translation: CATSRDRGSNEQFF.

This clone was counted ten times or more. This chain connects TRBV12-3 or TRBV12-4 to TRBJ1-1, with a tentative D call TRBD1 (5 bases). This CDR3 contains 11 residues. Trimming removed 1 base at V and 8 bases at J, with 5 bases between. DNA of the CDR3: TGTGCCAGCAGTTTAGACAGGGAAGCTTTCTTT. As protein: CASSLDREAFF.

The rearrangement joins TRBV5-6 to TRBJ1-2, with 8 nucleotides matching TRBD1. Per the germline V gene, CDR1 is SGHDT and CDR2 is YYEEEE. The CDR3 runs to 13 residues. With V trimmed by 0 bases and J by 8 bases, 3 bases remained unmatched. The CDR3 region is CASSLGAGGGYTF. The CDR3 DNA reads as TGTGCCAGCAGCTTGGGGGCAGGGGGCGGCTACACCTTC.

The rearrangement links TRBV7-8 to TRBJ1-1, with a weak D call TRBD1 (5 bases). CDR1 and CDR2 from the germline V gene are SGHVS and FQNEAQ. CDR3 length: 15 amino acids. The V end was cut by 1 base, the J end by 5 bases, with 14 bases between. CDR3 in amino acids: CASSLVGGTGTEAFF. The CDR3 DNA reads as TGTGCCAGCAGCTTAGTCGGAGGGACGGGGACTGAAGCTTTCTTT.

V and J are TRBV19 and TRBJ1-5; tentatively, D is TRBD1 (5 bases). V shed 6 bases and J shed 3 bases, with 15 bases lying between them. The V gene's germline CDR1 is LNHDA and CDR2 SQIVND (reference sequence). The CDR3 has 15 residues. CDR3 region: CASRSDIRDNQPQHF. The CDR3, as DNA: TGTGCCAGTAGGTCGGACATTAGGGACAATCAGCCCCAGCATTTT.

CDR3 residues: CASSDRGQANEKLFF. The CDR3 nucleotides read TGTGCCAGCAGTGACAGGGGGCAAGCTAATGAAAAACTGTTTTTT. The rearrangement links TRBV25-1 to TRBJ1-4, with TRBD1 identical over 8 bases. From germline, CDR1 is MGHDK and CDR2 SYGVNS. CDR3 length: 15 amino acids. J was trimmed by 3 bases and V by 3 bases; bases with no gene match: 3.

V is TRBV30 and J is TRBJ2-6, with 7 positions matching TRBD1. V lost 1 base and J lost 0; bases outside the gene matches: 9. The germline gives CDR1 GTSNPN, CDR2 SVGIG (reference sequence). This CDR3 comprises 18 residues. DNA for the CDR3: TGTGCCTGGAGTGCGCTCACAGGGGTTGGCTCTGGGGCCAACGTCCTGACTTTC. Its translation: CAWSALTGVGSGANVLTF.

As DNA, the CDR3 is TGTGCCAGCAGCTTAGATCCCTCTATTAACTATGGCTACACCTTC. This sequence encodes CASSLDPSINYGYTF. The V gene is TRBV11-2, the J gene TRBJ1-2, with D uncertain. Trimming stripped 0 bases from V and 1 base from J, with 9 bases between. The CDR3 runs 15 residues. Germline CDR1 SGHAT, CDR2 FQNNGV.

This clone was picked up one time. This chain joins TRBV7-9 and TRBJ2-7; 9 positions agree with TRBD2. This CDR3 has 15 amino acids. Unmatched junction bases numbered 5, after V lost 3 bases and J lost 2 bases. CDR1 SEHNR and CDR2 FQNEAQ come from the germline V gene (reference sequence). This chain's CDR3 is CASSFISGRTYEQYF. The CDR3 DNA sequence: TGTGCCAGCAGCTTCATTAGCGGGAGAACCTACGAGCAGTACTTC.

This chain joins TRBV9 and TRBJ1-6, with TRBD1 identical over 11 bases. J was trimmed by 9 bases and V by 0 bases; bases with no gene match: 2. Germline CDR1 reads SGDLS; CDR2 reads YYNGEE. This CDR3 is 15 amino acids long. Here the CDR3 DNA reads TGTGCCAGCAGCGTAGAAGGGACAGGGGGTTCACCCCTCCACTTT. Translating gives CASSVEGTGGSPLHF.

V and J are TRBV3-1 (or the pseudogene TRBV3-2) and TRBJ1-6; TRBD1 is a possible D gene (5 bases). There are 13 residues in the CDR3. Germline V CDR1 and CDR2: LGHDT, YNNKEL (reference sequence). Trimming left V 4 bases short and J 14 bases short, with 15 bases between. The CDR3 DNA follows: TGTGCCAGCAGCCGACGGCCGGGGGTAACCCTCCACTTT. This encodes CASSRRPGVTLHF.

This chain connects TRBV9 to TRBJ2-2; 8 bases align to TRBD1. The germline gives CDR1 SGDLS, CDR2 YYNGEE. This CDR3 is 16 amino acids long. The junction had 8 bases not matched to a gene; V was cut back by 3 bases and J by 4 bases. CDR3 sequence reads: CASSASETGATGELFF. CDR3 DNA sequence: TGTGCCAGCAGCGCCTCAGAGACAGGGGCCACCGGGGAGCTGTTTTTT.

The rearrangement uses TRBV18 and TRBJ1-6, with D unresolved. Germline values: CDR1 KGHSH, CDR2 LQKENI. The CDR3 extends over 14 amino acids. V gave up 3 bases and J gave up 7 bases, with 10 bases separating them. The CDR3 reads CASSPPTRNSPLHF. CDR3 nucleotides: TGTGCCAGCTCACCCCCGACTCGAAATTCACCCCTCCACTTT.

V is TRBV6-5 and J is TRBJ2-7; 8 nucleotides line up with TRBD2. The CDR3 is 14 amino acids. V was clipped by 6 bases and J by 5 bases; unmatched bases: 9. CDR1 and CDR2 from the germline V gene are MNHEY and SVGAGI. The CDR3 nucleotides are TGTGCCAGCAGAATAGGACTAGCCGTCCACGAGCAGTACTTC. Protein sequence: CASRIGLAVHEQYF.

V usage is TRBV6-5 and J usage is TRBJ2-7, with D tentatively TRBD2 (6 bases). Trimming removed 5 bases from V and 3 bases from J, with 17 bases in between. Germline CDR1 reads MNHEY; CDR2 reads SVGAGI. This CDR3 is built from 15 residues. This CDR3 reads CASSLGTSRIYEQYF. Here the CDR3 DNA reads TGTGCCAGCAGTCTCGGGACTTCTCGTATCTACGAGCAGTACTTC.

This chain links TRBV3-1 (or the pseudogene TRBV3-2) with TRBJ2-1; a possible D gene is TRBD1 (6 bases). The CDR3 runs to 14 residues. CDR1 is LGHDT, CDR2 YNNKEL, per germline (reference sequence). Trimming took off 4 bases at V and 5 bases at J, with 12 bases between the two ends. CDR3 sequence (DNA): TGTGCCAGCAGCCGGGGGCCAGGGAACAATGAGCAGTTCTTC. Residues: CASSRGPGNNEQFF.

This clone was found a few times. CDR3 sequence: CASSPHDGQGTEAFF. For the CDR3, the DNA is TGTGCCAGCAGTCCACATGATGGGCAGGGCACTGAAGCTTTCTTT. The chain recombines TRBV27 with TRBJ1-1; D is possibly TRBD1 (5 bases). This CDR3 is 15 amino acids long. The V gene lost 5 bases and the J gene lost 4 bases, with 17 bases spanning the gap. Per the germline V gene, CDR1 is MNHEY and CDR2 is SMNVEV (reference sequence).

The chain combines TRBV30 with TRBJ1-2, with 10 bases lining up with TRBD1. After removal of 4 bases from V and 4 bases from J, the junction contained 9 bases not matched to a gene. Germline CDR1 is GTSNPN and CDR2 is SVGIG (reference sequence). CDR3 size: 15 residues. The CDR3 coding sequence is TGTGCCTGGACCGACCTGGGACAGGGGTTCTATGGCTACACCTTC. It specifies CAWTDLGQGFYGYTF.

The chain links TRBV11-3 to TRBJ2-7; tentative D call: TRBD2 (5 bases). The CDR3 extends over 16 amino acids. V dropped 6 bases and J dropped 1 base, with 19 bases sitting between them. Germline V lookup: CDR1 SGHNT, CDR2 YENEEA. CDR3 residues: CASSQPPSHSSYEQYF. The CDR3 nucleotides read TGTGCCAGCAGTCAACCCCCTAGCCACTCGTCCTACGAGCAGTACTTC.

The chain is built from TRBV7-8 and TRBJ2-1; the D gene is possibly TRBD2 (7 bases). This CDR3 has 13 amino acids. Germline lookup yields CDR1 SGHVS and CDR2 FQNEAQ. The V gene lost 6 bases and the J gene lost 14 bases, with 20 bases spanning the gap. Here the CDR3 reads CASRGGGRFLEFF. The CDR3, as DNA: TGTGCCAGCAGGGGAGGGGGACGTTTTTTGGAGTTCTTC.